This TCR beta chain is drawn from a study of beta chain features in type 1 diabetes. Expressed TCRB transcripts were sequenced, since all the RNA that had been isolated was reverse transcribed. Libraries were prepared by immunoSEQ multiplex PCR; TCRdb keeps only in-frame clonotypes and omits some of them. The sample lists under 800,000 clones, roughly 15% occurring once. Germline assignment: CDR1 SEHNR and CDR2 FQNEAQ (reference sequence). The V and J ends lost 10 bases and 3 bases, in that order; junction bases with no gene match: 16. CDR3 length equals 16 residues. The single heparinised draw taken from each donor contained around 110 mL of blood on average. Via CD45RO/CCR7/CD25/CD127/CD95/CD27, cells of the CD4+ naive, central memory, regulatory and stem cell-like memory subsets were sorted. The purity of all sorted populations exceeded 95%.

The sample taken for sequencing was naive CD4+ T cells from blood. This TCR was sampled from a man aged 18 to 29 in good health. The V and J genes are TRBV7-9 and TRBJ2-5; 8 bases are shared with TRBD2. This CDR3 reads CATRYSGSLREETQYF. The CDR3 DNA is TGTGCCACCCGATACAGCGGGAGCTTAAGAGAAGAGACCCAGTACTTC.